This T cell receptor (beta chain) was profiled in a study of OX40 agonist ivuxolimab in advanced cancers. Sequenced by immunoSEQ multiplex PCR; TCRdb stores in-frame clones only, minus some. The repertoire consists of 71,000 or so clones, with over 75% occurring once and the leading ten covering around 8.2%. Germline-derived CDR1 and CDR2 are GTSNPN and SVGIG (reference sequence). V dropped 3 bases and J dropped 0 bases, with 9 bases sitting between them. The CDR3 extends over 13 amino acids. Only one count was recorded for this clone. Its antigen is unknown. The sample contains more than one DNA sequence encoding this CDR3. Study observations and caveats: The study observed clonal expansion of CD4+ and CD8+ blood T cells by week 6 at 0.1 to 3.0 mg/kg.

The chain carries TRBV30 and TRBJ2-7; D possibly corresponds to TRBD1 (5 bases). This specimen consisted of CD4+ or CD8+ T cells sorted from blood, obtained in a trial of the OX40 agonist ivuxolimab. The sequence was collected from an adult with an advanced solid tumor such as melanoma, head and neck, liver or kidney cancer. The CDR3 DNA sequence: TGTGCCTGGAGCCCAGGGTCCTCCTACGAGCAGTACTTC. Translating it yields CAWSPGSSYEQYF.